Listed here is a single TCR beta chain. As yet, its antigen is unknown. This specimen comes from a study of T cell responses to AZD1222 COVID-19 vaccine. Study-wide results and caveats: Reportedly, close to half of spike-specific TCRs are directed against unmutated variant regions.

Produced via immunoSEQ multiplex PCR; TCRdb's table is partial and in-frame only. The data hold approximately 93,000 clones, with approximately 89% observed a single time. Germline V CDR1 and CDR2: MNHEY, SMNVEV (reference sequence). This CDR3 has 14 residues. The V gene lost 4 bases and the J gene lost 3 bases, with 12 bases spanning the gap. The specimen was peripheral blood, collected 28 days after the second AZD1222 dose. This chain connects TRBV27 to TRBJ1-2; D is undetermined. The clonotype was recovered from an adult who received the AZD1222 COVID-19 vaccine. CDR3 DNA sequence: TGTGCCAGCAGTTCCCATTTAACACACTATGGCTACACCTTC. It translates to CASSSHLTHYGYTF.